A selection of T cell receptor beta chains follows, all from one sample in a study of cytomegalovirus exposure and HLA in healthy donors. TCRdb's table, derived via immunoSEQ multiplex PCR, lists solely in-frame clones and lacks some. The sample carries about 120,000 clones, about four fifths recorded once. Specimen: PBMCs. These receptors were collected from a woman aged 18 to 35 in good health and CMV-seronegative. Each CDR3 is given without its conserved first and last residue. Fields, in order: V gene, J gene, CDR3 protein.

v_call: TRBV7-9; j_call: TRBJ2-7; cdr3_aa: ASSLAGSSVEQY
v_call: TRBV7-8; j_call: TRBJ1-1; cdr3_aa: ASNLSRDRGSGKGEAF
v_call: TRBV5-1; j_call: TRBJ2-7; cdr3_aa: ASSPLSSYEQY
v_call: TRBV6-5; j_call: TRBJ2-7; cdr3_aa: ASSYGDRIYEQY
v_call: TRBV6-6; j_call: TRBJ1-2; cdr3_aa: ADRMTGGGYT
v_call: TRBV27; j_call: TRBJ1-1; cdr3_aa: ASSLLGQGAPEAF
v_call: TRBV19; j_call: TRBJ2-5; cdr3_aa: ASSVRSLAGGGETQY
v_call: TRBV29-1; j_call: TRBJ2-7; cdr3_aa: SVWRDGLYEQY
v_call: TRBV12-5; j_call: TRBJ1-4; cdr3_aa: ASGLFGENEKLF
v_call: TRBV19; j_call: TRBJ1-1; cdr3_aa: ASSSGTTNTEAF
v_call: TRBV4-1; j_call: TRBJ2-7; cdr3_aa: ASSLLPRQGSSYEQY
v_call: TRBV6-5; j_call: TRBJ1-1; cdr3_aa: ASRRPGDTEAF
v_call: TRBV29-1; j_call: TRBJ2-7; cdr3_aa: SVEGGTGTYEQY
v_call: TRBV10-3; j_call: TRBJ2-3; cdr3_aa: AISVKVGTTSGRAVDTQY
v_call: TRBV15; j_call: TRBJ2-1; cdr3_aa: ATSPPGRGYNEQF
v_call: TRBV29-1; j_call: TRBJ1-1; cdr3_aa: SVAVQGLNTEAF
v_call: TRBV7-2; j_call: TRBJ1-2; cdr3_aa: ASSPQPGGYT
v_call: TRBV19; j_call: TRBJ1-2; cdr3_aa: ASTLQGGSYGYT
v_call: TRBV5-5; j_call: TRBJ2-2; cdr3_aa: ASSLFMGGRGTMNTGELF
v_call: TRBV30; j_call: TRBJ2-2; cdr3_aa: AWSVQGNGELF
v_call: TRBV6-6; j_call: TRBJ2-7; cdr3_aa: ASRRDRGRSEQY
v_call: TRBV7-3; j_call: TRBJ2-2; cdr3_aa: ASSLTSASSGNTGELF
v_call: TRBV25-1; j_call: TRBJ2-6; cdr3_aa: ASRRQGANVLT
v_call: TRBV6-4; j_call: TRBJ1-1; cdr3_aa: ASRMGPASTQAF
v_call: TRBV2; j_call: TRBJ2-1; cdr3_aa: ASRPSGGAAYNEQF
v_call: TRBV7-9; j_call: TRBJ1-2; cdr3_aa: ASSSRGPYGYT
v_call: TRBV5-6; j_call: TRBJ2-5; cdr3_aa: ASSYRGGAETQY
v_call: TRBV18; j_call: TRBJ1-6; cdr3_aa: ASSPDRAYLH
v_call: TRBV7-2; j_call: TRBJ2-3; cdr3_aa: ASREGNTDTQY
v_call: TRBV29-1; j_call: TRBJ2-5; cdr3_aa: SVGTAAIRETQY
v_call: TRBV6-5; j_call: TRBJ2-1; cdr3_aa: ASSWVATGEQF
v_call: TRBV21-1; j_call: TRBJ2-4; cdr3_aa: ASSIFPLRPAGLAKNIQY
v_call: TRBV4-3; j_call: TRBJ2-3; cdr3_aa: ASSQDPPGRTDTDTQY
v_call: TRBV2; j_call: TRBJ1-4; cdr3_aa: ASRPGWNEKLF
v_call: TRBV18; j_call: TRBJ2-1; cdr3_aa: ASSPQYDGGEQF
v_call: TRBV29-1; j_call: TRBJ1-2; cdr3_aa: SVVPPTGVGNYGYT
v_call: TRBV10-3; j_call: TRBJ2-7; cdr3_aa: AISDAGTVSDYEQY
v_call: TRBV10-2; j_call: TRBJ1-5; cdr3_aa: ASSEGDRGFSNQPQH
v_call: TRBV29-1; j_call: TRBJ1-2; cdr3_aa: SVEVLPLRQGYGYT
v_call: TRBV7-9; j_call: TRBJ1-4; cdr3_aa: ASSTGIRDTEKLF
v_call: TRBV29-1; j_call: TRBJ1-1; cdr3_aa: SVVDRRLNTEAF
v_call: TRBV6-1; j_call: TRBJ2-5; cdr3_aa: ASSRGQPQETQY
v_call: TRBV19; j_call: TRBJ2-2; cdr3_aa: ASSLGTGNTGELF
v_call: TRBV4-1; j_call: TRBJ1-2; cdr3_aa: ASSQDAGNYGYT
v_call: TRBV2; j_call: TRBJ1-2; cdr3_aa: ASRGQGFNYGYT
v_call: TRBV19; j_call: TRBJ1-1; cdr3_aa: ASMLRTGRMNTEAF
v_call: TRBV4-2; j_call: TRBJ2-6; cdr3_aa: ASSQDSRGAGANVLT
v_call: TRBV7-9; j_call: TRBJ2-2; cdr3_aa: ALQGGLAGKAGELF
v_call: TRBV5-4; j_call: TRBJ2-1; cdr3_aa: ASSDSEGYYNEQF
v_call: TRBV7-9; j_call: TRBJ2-7; cdr3_aa: ASSSGLAGATVSYEQY
v_call: TRBV5-1; j_call: -; cdr3_aa: ASSLVSGYSYEQY
v_call: TRBV11-2; j_call: TRBJ2-7; cdr3_aa: ASSLSQFYEQY
v_call: TRBV11-2; j_call: TRBJ2-1; cdr3_aa: ASSLSGGLYNEQF
v_call: TRBV7-2; j_call: TRBJ2-1; cdr3_aa: ASSSRLAGGPNEQF
v_call: TRBV6-1; j_call: TRBJ1-2; cdr3_aa: ASSNRQGEGYGYT
v_call: TRBV7-9; j_call: TRBJ2-3; cdr3_aa: ASSFSGGLTDTQY
v_call: TRBV2; j_call: TRBJ1-5; cdr3_aa: ASRRQGGNNQPQH
v_call: TRBV7-2; j_call: TRBJ2-7; cdr3_aa: ASSLGTSGTYEQY
v_call: TRBV14; j_call: TRBJ1-1; cdr3_aa: ASSQNPTGLAF
v_call: TRBV7-8; j_call: TRBJ1-1; cdr3_aa: ASSLVGYRGGPMNTEAF